These T cell receptor beta chains were read from a single sample in a study of T cell responses to AZD1222 COVID-19 vaccine. Repertoires were generated with immunoSEQ multiplex PCR, while TCRdb's copy carries only in-frame clones and drops some. The sample has 150,000 or so clones, roughly four fifths seen once. Specimen: peripheral blood, collected on day 0 of MenACWY control vaccination. The source of these receptors is an adult in good health. CDR3s include the opening cysteine and the closing phenylalanine or tryptophan. The D gene is left open where the match is weak. Clone size appears in some rows only: once, few, many, or a class for an expanded clone.

V gene: TRBV7-2
clone size: NA
J gene: TRBJ2-2
D gene: NA
CDR3 DNA: TGTGCCAGCAGCTCCGGACTCGGCTACAACACCGGGGAGCTGTTTTTT
CDR3 protein: CASSSGLGYNTGELFF

V gene: TRBV7-6
clone size: NA
J gene: TRBJ2-2
D gene: NA
CDR3 DNA: TGTGCCAGCAGCCTACGGACGGCGAACACCGGGGAGCTGTTTTTT
CDR3 protein: CASSLRTANTGELFF

V gene: TRBV2
clone size: NA
J gene: TRBJ2-1
D gene: NA
CDR3 DNA: TGTGCCAGCAGCCTCAATGAGCAGTTCTTC
CDR3 protein: CASSLNEQFF

V gene: TRBV19
clone size: NA
J gene: TRBJ1-4
D gene: NA
CDR3 DNA: TGTGCCAGTAGAGGCCAGCTGAGGCTGTTTTTT
CDR3 protein: CASRGQLRLFF

V gene: TRBV6-5
clone size: few
J gene: TRBJ1-5
D gene: NA
CDR3 DNA: TGTGCCATCTCCGAATTGGCAGGGGGCAATCAGCCCCAGCATTTT
CDR3 protein: CAISELAGGNQPQHF

V gene: TRBV29-1
clone size: NA
J gene: TRBJ1-3
D gene: TRBD1
CDR3 DNA: TGCAGCGCCACCCGACAGGGACTCTCTGGAAACACCATATATTTT
CDR3 protein: CSATRQGLSGNTIYF

V gene: TRBV19
clone size: NA
J gene: TRBJ2-7
D gene: NA
CDR3 DNA: TGTGCCAGTAGTATGCGATATCACTACGAGCAGTACTTC
CDR3 protein: CASSMRYHYEQYF

V gene: TRBV7-2
clone size: NA
J gene: TRBJ2-6
D gene: NA
CDR3 DNA: TGTGCCAGCAGCTTAGAGGTGTCTGGGGCCAACGTCCTGACTTTC
CDR3 protein: CASSLEVSGANVLTF

V gene: TRBV19
clone size: NA
J gene: TRBJ1-1
D gene: TRBD1
CDR3 DNA: TGTGCCAGTTATAGAGGACAGGGCAACACTGAAGCTTTCTTT
CDR3 protein: CASYRGQGNTEAFF

V gene: TRBV5-1
clone size: NA
J gene: TRBJ2-3
D gene: TRBD2
CDR3 DNA: TGCGCCAGCAGGCTGACTAGCGGAAACACAGATACGCAGTATTTT
CDR3 protein: CASRLTSGNTDTQYF

V gene: TRBV6-5
clone size: NA
J gene: TRBJ1-2
D gene: TRBD1
CDR3 DNA: TGTGCCAGCAGAGACAGGGGTGGCTACACCTTC
CDR3 protein: CASRDRGGYTF

V gene: TRBV5-5
clone size: NA
J gene: TRBJ2-1
D gene: NA
CDR3 DNA: TGTGCCAGCAGCTTACTAGTCGGGAGCTCCTACAATGAGCAGTTCTTC
CDR3 protein: CASSLLVGSSYNEQFF

V gene: TRBV3-1/TRBV3-2
clone size: once
J gene: TRBJ2-4
D gene: NA
CDR3 DNA: TGTGCCAGCAGCCGGGGATTCCGGGGCATTCAGTACTTC
CDR3 protein: CASSRGFRGIQYF

V gene: TRBV27
clone size: NA
J gene: TRBJ1-1
D gene: NA
CDR3 DNA: TGTGCCAGCAGTTTACAGGGAATCAATCGAGCTTTCTTT
CDR3 protein: CASSLQGINRAFF

V gene: TRBV4-2
clone size: NA
J gene: TRBJ1-4
D gene: TRBD1
CDR3 DNA: TGTGCCAGCAGCCAAGTTGGGACAGGGTGGAATGAAAAACTGTTTTTT
CDR3 protein: CASSQVGTGWNEKLFF

V gene: TRBV2
clone size: NA
J gene: TRBJ1-2
D gene: NA
CDR3 DNA: TGTGCCAGCAGTCGGGAAGGGTCCGGCTACACCTTC
CDR3 protein: CASSREGSGYTF

V gene: TRBV30
clone size: few
J gene: TRBJ1-5
D gene: NA
CDR3 DNA: TGTGCCTGGAGTGCCCCTAACATATTTAGCAATCAGCCCCAGCATTTT
CDR3 protein: CAWSAPNIFSNQPQHF

V gene: TRBV2
clone size: few
J gene: TRBJ1-1
D gene: TRBD1
CDR3 DNA: TGTGCCACCCGACAGGGGGAGGGGCGCGAAGCTTTCTTT
CDR3 protein: CATRQGEGREAFF

V gene: TRBV7-3
clone size: NA
J gene: TRBJ2-1
D gene: TRBD1
CDR3 DNA: TGTGCCAGCAGCTTAGGACAGGGGGGGAATAATGAGCAGTTCTTC
CDR3 protein: CASSLGQGGNNEQFF

V gene: TRBV30
clone size: once
J gene: TRBJ1-2
D gene: TRBD1
CDR3 DNA: TGTGCCTGGCGCGGGACAGGGAATGGCTACACCTTC
CDR3 protein: CAWRGTGNGYTF